This T cell receptor (beta chain) originates from a study of blood T cell repertoires in COVID-19. Study-level background: Samples taken during acute and convalescent COVID-19 were collected in the United States, Italy and Spain. PBMCs, B-cell-depleted T cells, or T cells were the source of the cDNA or gDNA that made up the material.

Trimming removed 4 bases from V and 8 bases from J; junction bases left unmatched: 14. CDR1 and CDR2 from the germline V gene are SGHNT and YENEEA. The CDR3 contains 18 residues. In the source study's methods: Amplification of reference gene primers was used by the study to estimate nucleated cell counts. Profiling relied on immunoSEQ multiplex PCR, and the TCRdb table lists in-frame clones only, not all of them. V and J calls and clone size come straight from that table; D and trimming were deduced from the DNA. The sample gives 200,000 to 250,000 clones, roughly nine tenths of which show up once; 5.5% to 6.5% is in the top ten.

V usage is TRBV11-3 and J usage is TRBJ2-3, with 14 bases that match TRBD2. This receptor was obtained from a man in his sixties with acute or convalescent COVID-19. Sequencing was done on a sample of peripheral blood. As DNA, the CDR3 is TGTGCCAGCAGCTCACCCCGCGGACTAGCGGGAGGTTTTGGTACGCAGTATTTT. Its translation: CASSSPRGLAGGFGTQYF.